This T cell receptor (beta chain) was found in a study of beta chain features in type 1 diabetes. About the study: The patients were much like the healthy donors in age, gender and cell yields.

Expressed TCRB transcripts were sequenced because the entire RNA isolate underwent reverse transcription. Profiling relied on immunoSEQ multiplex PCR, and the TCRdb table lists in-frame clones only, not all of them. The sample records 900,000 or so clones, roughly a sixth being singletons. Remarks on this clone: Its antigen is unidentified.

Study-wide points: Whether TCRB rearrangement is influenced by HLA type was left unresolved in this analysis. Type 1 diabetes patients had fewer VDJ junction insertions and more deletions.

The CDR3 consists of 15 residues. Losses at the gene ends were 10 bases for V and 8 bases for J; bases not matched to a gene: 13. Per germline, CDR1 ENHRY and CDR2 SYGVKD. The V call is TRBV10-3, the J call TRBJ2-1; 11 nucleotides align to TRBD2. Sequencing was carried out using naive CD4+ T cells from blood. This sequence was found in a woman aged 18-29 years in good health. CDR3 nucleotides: TGTGCCAGCACCAACGGAGTAGCGGGAGGGTATGAGCAGTTCTTC. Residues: CASTNGVAGGYEQFF.